This entry describes one T cell receptor (beta chain). What it binds is unknown. CDR1 is SEHNR, CDR2 FQNEAQ, per germline (reference sequence). The CDR3 totals 14 residues. V was trimmed by 2 bases and J by 5 bases, leaving 10 bases between them. The sample is drawn from a study of shared clonotypes between healthy human individuals. Whole-study context: Three plates were used per donor for CD4 naive, three for CD4 memory, two for CD8 naive and one for CD8 memory. Study observations and caveats: The study generally estimated greater richness for naive than memory subsets.

Sequencing used immunoSEQ multiplex PCR; TCRdb keeps in-frame clones, though not all of them. The sample consists of around 980,000 clones, approximately 78% of them appearing once. This chain links TRBV7-9 with TRBJ2-1; the D is unclear. The TCR was taken from a man aged 18-30 years in good health. Some clones in this sample may be carry-over from other donors' samples. The source material was memory CD4+ T cells from PBMCs. As to subset: CD45RA-negative fraction. The CDR3: CASSLIADNNEQFF. The DNA of the CDR3 is TGTGCCAGCAGCTTAATCGCAGATAACAATGAGCAGTTCTTC. The full variable domain, its missing parts supplied by reference TRBV7-9 and TRBJ2-1, is DTGVSQNPRHKITKRGQNVTFRCDPISEHNRLYWYRQTLGQGPEFLTYFQNEAQLEKSRLLSDRFSAERPKGSFSTLEIQRTEQGDSAMYLCASSLIADNNEQFFGPGTRLTVL.